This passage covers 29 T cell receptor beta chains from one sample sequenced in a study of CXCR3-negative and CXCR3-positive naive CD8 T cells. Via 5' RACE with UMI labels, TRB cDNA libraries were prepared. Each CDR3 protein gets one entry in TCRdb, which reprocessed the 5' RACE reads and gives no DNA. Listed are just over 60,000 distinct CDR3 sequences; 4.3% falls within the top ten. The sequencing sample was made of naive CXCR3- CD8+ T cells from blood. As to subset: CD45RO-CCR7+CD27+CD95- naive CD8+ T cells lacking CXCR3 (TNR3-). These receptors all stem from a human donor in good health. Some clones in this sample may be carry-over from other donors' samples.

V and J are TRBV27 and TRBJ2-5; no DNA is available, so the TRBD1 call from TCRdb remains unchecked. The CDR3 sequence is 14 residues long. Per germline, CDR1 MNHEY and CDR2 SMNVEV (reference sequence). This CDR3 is CASRQGVFQETQYF.

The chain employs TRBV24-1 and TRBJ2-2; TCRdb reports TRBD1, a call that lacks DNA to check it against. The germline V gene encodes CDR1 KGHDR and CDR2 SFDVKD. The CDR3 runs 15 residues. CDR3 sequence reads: CATSHGLGETGGLFF.

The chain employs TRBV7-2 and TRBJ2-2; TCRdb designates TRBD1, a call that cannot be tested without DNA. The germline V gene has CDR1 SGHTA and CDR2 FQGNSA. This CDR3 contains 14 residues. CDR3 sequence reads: CASSQTGATGELFF.

The CDR3 region is CASSLVSDLRRRAFF. J is TRBJ1-1 and V is TRBV7-2. CDR1 is SGHTA and CDR2 is FQGNSA in the germline V gene. CDR3 length: 15 residues.

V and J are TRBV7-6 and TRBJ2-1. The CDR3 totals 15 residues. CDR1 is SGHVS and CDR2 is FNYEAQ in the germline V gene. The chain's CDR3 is CASSLTAGAHNEQFF.

The CDR3 region is CSGSGEVNTEAFF. The chain is built from TRBV29-1 and TRBJ1-1; TCRdb's D call, TRBD1, is unchecked because there is no DNA. From germline, CDR1 is SQVTM and CDR2 ANQGSEA. The CDR3 contains 13 residues. The variable domain in full, completed from reference TRBV29-1 and TRBJ1-1, reads SAVISQKPSRDICQRGTSLTIQCQVDSQVTMMFWYRQQPGQSLTLIATANQGSEATYESGFVIDKFPISRPNLTFSTLTVSNMSPEDSSIYLCSGSGEVNTEAFFGQGTRLTVV.

CDR3: CATDSELAGELFF. The genes are TRBV7-9 and TRBJ2-2; without DNA, the TCRdb call of TRBD1 cannot be checked. The germline gives CDR1 SEHNR, CDR2 FQNEAQ (reference sequence). This CDR3 comprises 13 residues.

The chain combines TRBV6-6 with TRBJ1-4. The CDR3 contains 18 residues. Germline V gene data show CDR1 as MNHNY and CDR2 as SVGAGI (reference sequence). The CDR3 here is CASSYPSHLDAGDKKLFF.

The CDR3 spells CASSQPGRLAGSYEQYF. The V gene is TRBV4-1, the J gene TRBJ2-7; without DNA, the TCRdb call of TRBD2 cannot be checked. The CDR3 contains 17 residues. Germline V gene lookup returns CDR1 MGHRA and CDR2 YSYEKL.

CDR3 protein: CASSYTGYEQYF. The rearrangement uses TRBV7-9 and TRBJ2-7; checking the TCRdb D call of TRBD1 is not possible without DNA. Looked up from germline, CDR1 is SEHNR and CDR2 is FQNEAQ (reference sequence). CDR3 length: 12 amino acids.

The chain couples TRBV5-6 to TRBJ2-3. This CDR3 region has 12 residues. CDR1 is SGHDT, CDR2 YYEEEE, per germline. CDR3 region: CASSFGRDTQYF. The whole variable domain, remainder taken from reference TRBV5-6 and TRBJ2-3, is DAGVTQSPTHLIKTRGQQVTLRCSPKSGHDTVSWYQQALGQGPQFIFQYYEEEERQRGNFPDRFSGHQFPNYSSELNVNALLLGDSALYLCASSFGRDTQYFGPGTRLTVL.

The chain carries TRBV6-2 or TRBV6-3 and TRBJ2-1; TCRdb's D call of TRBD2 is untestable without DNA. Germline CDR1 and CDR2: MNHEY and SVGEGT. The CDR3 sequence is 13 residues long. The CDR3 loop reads CASIEPSSVEQFF.

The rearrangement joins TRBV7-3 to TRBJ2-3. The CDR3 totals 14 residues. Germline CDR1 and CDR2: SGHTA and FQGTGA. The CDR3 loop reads CASSSLGSTDTQYF.

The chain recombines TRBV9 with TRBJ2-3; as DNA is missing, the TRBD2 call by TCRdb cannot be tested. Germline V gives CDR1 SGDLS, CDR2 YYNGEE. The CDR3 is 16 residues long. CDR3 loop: CASSVGSGGPTDTQYF.

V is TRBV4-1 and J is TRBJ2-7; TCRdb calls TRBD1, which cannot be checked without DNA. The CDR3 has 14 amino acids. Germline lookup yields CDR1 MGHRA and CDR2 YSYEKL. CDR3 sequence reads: CASSLRQGFDEQYF.

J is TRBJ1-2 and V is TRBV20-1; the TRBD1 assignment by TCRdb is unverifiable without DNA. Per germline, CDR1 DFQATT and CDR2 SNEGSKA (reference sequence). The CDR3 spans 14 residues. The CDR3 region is CSATPGESALGYTF.

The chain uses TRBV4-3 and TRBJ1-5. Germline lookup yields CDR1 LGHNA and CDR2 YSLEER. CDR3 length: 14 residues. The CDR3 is CASSQSSVTQPQHF.

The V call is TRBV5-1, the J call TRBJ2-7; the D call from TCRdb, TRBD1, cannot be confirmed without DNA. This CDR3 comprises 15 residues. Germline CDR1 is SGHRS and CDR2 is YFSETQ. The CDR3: CASSLAQGASYEQYF.

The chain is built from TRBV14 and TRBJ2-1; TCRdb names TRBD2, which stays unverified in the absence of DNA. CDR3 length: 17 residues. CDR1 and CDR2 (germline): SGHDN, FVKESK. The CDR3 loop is CASSQRSRGAPPNEQFF.

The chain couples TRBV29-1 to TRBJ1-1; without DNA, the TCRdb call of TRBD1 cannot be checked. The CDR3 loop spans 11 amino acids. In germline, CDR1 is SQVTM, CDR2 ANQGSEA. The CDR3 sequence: CSTDRGTEAFF.

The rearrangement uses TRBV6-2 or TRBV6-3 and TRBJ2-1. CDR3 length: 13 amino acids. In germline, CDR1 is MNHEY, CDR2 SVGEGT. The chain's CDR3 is CASSYSPYNEQFF.

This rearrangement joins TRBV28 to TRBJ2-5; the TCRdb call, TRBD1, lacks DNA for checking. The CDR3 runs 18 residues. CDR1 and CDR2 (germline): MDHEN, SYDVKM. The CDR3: CASSFPRPLSGGTETQYF.

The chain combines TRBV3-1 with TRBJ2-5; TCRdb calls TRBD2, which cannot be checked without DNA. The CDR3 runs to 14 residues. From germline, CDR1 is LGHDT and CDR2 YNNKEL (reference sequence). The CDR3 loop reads CASTEGLVQETQYF.

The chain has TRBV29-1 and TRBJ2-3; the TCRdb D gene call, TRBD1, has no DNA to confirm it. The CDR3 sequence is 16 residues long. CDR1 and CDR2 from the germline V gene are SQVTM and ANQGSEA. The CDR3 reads CSVDGWGVGRTDTQYF.

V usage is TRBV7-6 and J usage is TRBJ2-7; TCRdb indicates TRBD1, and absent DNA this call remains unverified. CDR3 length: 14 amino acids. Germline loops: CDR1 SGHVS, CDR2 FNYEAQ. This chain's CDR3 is CASSPETGSYEQYF.

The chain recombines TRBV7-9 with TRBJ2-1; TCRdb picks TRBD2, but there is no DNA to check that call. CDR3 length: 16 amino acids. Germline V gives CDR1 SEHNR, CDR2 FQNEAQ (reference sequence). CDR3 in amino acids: CASSSSGLAGHNEQFF.

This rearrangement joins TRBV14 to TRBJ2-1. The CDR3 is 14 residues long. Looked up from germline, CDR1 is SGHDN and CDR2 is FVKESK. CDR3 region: CATSFTSSYNEQFF.

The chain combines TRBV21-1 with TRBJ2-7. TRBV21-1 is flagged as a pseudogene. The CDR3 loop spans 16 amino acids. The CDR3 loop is CASSTGEWGRSYEQYF.

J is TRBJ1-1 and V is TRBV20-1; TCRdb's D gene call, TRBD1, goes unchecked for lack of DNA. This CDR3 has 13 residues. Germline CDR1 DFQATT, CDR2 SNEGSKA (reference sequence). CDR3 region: CSARGLGDTEAFF.